This T cell receptor beta chain comes out of a study of T cells in Graves' hyperthyroidism and ophthalmopathy. TCR beta CDR3 regions were amplified from RNA. HTBI primers drove first-round RT-PCR of the TCR CDR3. From the multiplex PCR reads, TCRdb called clonotypes with MiXCR, one entry per CDR3 protein. The data show 370,000 or so distinct CDR3 sequences, about 13% seen once. The V gene lost 1 base and the J gene lost 7 bases, with 8 bases spanning the gap. Germline assignment: CDR1 SGHNT and CDR2 YENEEA. CDR3 length: 14 amino acids. This clonotype was seen repeatedly, ten times or more. What was sequenced was blood. The sequence came from a man aged 25 to 45 with Graves' hyperthyroidism that later progressed to Graves' ophthalmopathy. The V call is TRBV11-3, the J call TRBJ1-6; tentatively, D is TRBD1 (6 bases). For the CDR3, the DNA is TGTGCCAGCAGCTTAGGCAGGGGAAATTCACCCCTCCACTTT. Amino acids: CASSLGRGNSPLHF.